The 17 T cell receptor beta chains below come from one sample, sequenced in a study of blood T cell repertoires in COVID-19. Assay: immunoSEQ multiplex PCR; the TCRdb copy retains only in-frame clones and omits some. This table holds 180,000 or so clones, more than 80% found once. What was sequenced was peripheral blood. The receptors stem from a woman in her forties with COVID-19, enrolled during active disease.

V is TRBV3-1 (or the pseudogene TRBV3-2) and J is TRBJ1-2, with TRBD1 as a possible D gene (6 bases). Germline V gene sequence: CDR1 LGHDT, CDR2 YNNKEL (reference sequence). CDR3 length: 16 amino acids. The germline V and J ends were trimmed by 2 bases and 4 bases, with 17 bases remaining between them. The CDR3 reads CASSQPDRMGSYGYTF. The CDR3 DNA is TGTGCCAGCAGCCAACCGGACAGAATGGGGAGCTATGGCTACACCTTC.

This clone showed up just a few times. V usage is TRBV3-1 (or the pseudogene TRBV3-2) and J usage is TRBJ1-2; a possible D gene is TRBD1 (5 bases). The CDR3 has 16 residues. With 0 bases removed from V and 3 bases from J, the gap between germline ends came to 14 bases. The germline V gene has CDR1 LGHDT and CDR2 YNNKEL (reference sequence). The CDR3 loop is CASSQDGAGGDYGYTF. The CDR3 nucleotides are TGTGCCAGCAGCCAAGATGGTGCAGGAGGGGACTATGGCTACACCTTC.

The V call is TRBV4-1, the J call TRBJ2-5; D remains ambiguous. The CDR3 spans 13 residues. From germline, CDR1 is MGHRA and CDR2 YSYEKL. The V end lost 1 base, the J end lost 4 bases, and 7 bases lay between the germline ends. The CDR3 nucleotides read TGCGCCAGCAGCCAAGCTAGTCCAGAGACCCAGTACTTC. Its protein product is CASSQASPETQYF.

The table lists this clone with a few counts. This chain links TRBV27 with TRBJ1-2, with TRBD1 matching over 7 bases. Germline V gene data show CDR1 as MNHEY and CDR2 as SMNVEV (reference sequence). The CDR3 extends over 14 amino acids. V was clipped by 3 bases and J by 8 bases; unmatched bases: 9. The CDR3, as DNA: TGTGCCAGCAGTTTCTTGGGGACAGAGGGGGGCTACACCTTC. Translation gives CASSFLGTEGGYTF.

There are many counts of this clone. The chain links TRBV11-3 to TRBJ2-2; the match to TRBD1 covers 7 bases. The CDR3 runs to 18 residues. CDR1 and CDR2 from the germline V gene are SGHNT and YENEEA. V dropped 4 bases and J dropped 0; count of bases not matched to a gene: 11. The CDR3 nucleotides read TGTGCCAGCAGCTCTCCCCGGGACAGTTCACCGAACACCGGGGAGCTGTTTTTT. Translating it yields CASSSPRDSSPNTGELFF.

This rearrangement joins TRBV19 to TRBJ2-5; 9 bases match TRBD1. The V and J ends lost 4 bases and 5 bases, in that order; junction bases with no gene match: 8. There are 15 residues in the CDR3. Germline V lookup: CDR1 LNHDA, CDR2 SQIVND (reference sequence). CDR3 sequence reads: CASSRDRVSDETQYF. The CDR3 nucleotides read TGTGCCAGTAGTAGGGACAGGGTATCGGATGAGACCCAGTACTTC.

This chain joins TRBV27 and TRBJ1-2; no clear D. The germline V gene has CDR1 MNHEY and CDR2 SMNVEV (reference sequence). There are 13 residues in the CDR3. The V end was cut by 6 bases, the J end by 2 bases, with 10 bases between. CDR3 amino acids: CASSSQRNYGYTF. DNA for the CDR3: TGTGCCAGCAGCTCACAGCGGAACTATGGCTACACCTTC.

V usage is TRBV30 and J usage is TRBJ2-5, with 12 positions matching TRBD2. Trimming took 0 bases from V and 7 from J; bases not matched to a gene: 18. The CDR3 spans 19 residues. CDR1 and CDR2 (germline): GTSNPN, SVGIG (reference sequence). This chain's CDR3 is CAWSVPRTSGANRLGTQYF. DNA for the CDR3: TGTGCCTGGAGTGTGCCCAGGACTAGCGGGGCCAACCGCCTAGGGACCCAGTACTTC.

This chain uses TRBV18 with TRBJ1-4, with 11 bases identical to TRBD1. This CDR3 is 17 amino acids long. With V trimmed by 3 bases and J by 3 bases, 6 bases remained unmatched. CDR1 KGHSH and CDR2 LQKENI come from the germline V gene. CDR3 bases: TGTGCCAGCTCACCTACGGGACAGGGGGGAGCTAATGAAAAACTGTTTTTT. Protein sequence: CASSPTGQGGANEKLFF.

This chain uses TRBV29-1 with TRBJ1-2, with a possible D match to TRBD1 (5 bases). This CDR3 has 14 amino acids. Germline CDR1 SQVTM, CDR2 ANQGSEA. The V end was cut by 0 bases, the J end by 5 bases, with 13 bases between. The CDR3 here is CSVEDLRVRYGYTF. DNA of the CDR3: TGCAGCGTTGAAGATCTCAGGGTGAGGTATGGCTACACCTTC.

CDR3 in amino acids: CATSDTSLAAGRFGQFF. The DNA of the CDR3 is TGTGCCACCAGTGACACCTCACTAGCGGCCGGCCGTTTTGGGCAGTTCTTC. This chain connects TRBV24-1 to TRBJ2-1; 8 bases are shared with TRBD2. After removal of 4 bases from V and 12 bases from J, the junction contained 19 bases not matched to a gene. The CDR3 is 17 residues long. Per germline, CDR1 KGHDR and CDR2 SFDVKD.

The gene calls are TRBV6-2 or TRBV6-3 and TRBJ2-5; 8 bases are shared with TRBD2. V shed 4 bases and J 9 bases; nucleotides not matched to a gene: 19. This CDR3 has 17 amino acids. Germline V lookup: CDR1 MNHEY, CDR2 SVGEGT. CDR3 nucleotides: TGTGCCAGCAGTTTGAGGCTAGGGACCTCGGCGGGAGGTTCCCAGTACTTC. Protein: CASSLRLGTSAGGSQYF.

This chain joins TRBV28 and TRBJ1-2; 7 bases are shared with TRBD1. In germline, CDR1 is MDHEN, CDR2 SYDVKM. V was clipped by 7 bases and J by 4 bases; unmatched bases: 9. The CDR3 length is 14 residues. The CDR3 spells CASTKGAGGYGYTF. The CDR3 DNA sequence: TGTGCCAGCACAAAGGGGGCAGGTGGCTATGGCTACACCTTC.

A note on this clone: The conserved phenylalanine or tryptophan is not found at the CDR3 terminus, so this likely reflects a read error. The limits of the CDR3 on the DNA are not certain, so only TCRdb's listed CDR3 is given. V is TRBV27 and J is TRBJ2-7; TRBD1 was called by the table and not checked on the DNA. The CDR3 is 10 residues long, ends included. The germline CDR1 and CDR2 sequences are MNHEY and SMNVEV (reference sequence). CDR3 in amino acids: CASRQRDTLL.

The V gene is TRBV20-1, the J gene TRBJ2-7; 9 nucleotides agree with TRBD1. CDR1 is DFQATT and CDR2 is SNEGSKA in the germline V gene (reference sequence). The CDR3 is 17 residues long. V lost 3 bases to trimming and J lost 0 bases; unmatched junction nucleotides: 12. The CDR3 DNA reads TGCAGTGCTAGTCCCCCAAGAGGGACAGGGATCTCCTACGAGCAGTACTTC. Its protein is CSASPPRGTGISYEQYF.

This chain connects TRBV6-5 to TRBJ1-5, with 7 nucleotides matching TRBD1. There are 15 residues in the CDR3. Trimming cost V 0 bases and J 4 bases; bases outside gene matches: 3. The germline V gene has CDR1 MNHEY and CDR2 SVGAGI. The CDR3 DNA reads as TGTGCCAGCAGTTACTCTTCAGGGGGAAATCAGCCCCAGCATTTT. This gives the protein CASSYSSGGNQPQHF.

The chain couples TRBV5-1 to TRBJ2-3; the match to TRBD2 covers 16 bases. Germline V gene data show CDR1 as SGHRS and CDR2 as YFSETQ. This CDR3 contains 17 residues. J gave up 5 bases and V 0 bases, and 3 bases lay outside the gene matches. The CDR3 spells CASSLAGTSGRGDTQYF. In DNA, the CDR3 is TGCGCCAGCAGCTTGGCCGGGACTAGCGGGAGGGGAGATACGCAGTATTTT.